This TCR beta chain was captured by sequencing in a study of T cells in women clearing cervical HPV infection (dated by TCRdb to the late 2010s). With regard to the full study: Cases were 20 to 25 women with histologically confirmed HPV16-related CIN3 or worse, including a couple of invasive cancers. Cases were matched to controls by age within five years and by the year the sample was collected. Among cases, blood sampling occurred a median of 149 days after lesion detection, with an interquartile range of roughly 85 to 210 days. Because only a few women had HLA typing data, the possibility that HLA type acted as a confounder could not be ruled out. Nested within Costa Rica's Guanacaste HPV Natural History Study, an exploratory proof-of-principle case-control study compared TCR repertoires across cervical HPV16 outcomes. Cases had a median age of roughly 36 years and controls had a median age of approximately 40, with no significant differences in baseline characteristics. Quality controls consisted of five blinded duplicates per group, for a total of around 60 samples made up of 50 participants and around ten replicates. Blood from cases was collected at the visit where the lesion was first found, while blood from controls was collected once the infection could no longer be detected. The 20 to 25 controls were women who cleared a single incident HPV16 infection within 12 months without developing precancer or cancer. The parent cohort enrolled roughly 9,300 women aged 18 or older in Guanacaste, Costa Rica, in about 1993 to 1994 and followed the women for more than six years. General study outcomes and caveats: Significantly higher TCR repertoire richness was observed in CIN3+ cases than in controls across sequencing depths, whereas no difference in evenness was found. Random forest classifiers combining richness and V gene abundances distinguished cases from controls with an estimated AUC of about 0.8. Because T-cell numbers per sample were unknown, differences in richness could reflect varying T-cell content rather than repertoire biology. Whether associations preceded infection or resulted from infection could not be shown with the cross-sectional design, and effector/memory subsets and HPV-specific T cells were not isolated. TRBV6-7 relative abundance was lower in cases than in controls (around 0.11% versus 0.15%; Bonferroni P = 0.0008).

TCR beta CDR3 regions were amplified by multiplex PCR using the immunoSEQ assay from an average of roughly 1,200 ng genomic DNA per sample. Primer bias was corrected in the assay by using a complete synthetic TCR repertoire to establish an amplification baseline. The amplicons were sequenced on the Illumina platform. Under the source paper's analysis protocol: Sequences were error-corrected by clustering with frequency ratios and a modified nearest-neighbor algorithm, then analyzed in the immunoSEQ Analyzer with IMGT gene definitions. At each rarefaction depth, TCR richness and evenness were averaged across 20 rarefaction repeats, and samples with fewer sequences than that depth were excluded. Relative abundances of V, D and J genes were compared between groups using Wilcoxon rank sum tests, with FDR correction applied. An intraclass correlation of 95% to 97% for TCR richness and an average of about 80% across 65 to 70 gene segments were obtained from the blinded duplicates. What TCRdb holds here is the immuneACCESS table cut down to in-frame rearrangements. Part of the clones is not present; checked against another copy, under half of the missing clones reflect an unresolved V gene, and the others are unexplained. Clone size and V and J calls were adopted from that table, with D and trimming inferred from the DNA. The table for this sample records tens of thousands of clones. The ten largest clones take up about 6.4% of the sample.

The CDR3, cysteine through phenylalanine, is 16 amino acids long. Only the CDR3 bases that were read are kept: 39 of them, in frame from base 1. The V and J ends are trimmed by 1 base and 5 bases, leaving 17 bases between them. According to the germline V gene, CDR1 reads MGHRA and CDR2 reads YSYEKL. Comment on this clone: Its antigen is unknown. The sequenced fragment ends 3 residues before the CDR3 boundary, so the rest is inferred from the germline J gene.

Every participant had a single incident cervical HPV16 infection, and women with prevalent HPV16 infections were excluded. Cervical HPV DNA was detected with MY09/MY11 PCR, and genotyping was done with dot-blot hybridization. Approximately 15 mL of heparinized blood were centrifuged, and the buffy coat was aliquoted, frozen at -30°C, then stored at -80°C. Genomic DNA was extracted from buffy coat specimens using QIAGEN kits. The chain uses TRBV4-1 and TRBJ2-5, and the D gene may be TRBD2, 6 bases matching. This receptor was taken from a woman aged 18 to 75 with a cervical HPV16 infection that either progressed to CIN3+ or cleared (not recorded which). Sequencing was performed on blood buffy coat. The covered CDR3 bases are TGCGCCAGCAGCCAAGTGCATAGCGGTGGTTCGGAGACC. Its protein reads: CASSQVHSGGSET. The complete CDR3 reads CASSQVHSGGSETQYF.